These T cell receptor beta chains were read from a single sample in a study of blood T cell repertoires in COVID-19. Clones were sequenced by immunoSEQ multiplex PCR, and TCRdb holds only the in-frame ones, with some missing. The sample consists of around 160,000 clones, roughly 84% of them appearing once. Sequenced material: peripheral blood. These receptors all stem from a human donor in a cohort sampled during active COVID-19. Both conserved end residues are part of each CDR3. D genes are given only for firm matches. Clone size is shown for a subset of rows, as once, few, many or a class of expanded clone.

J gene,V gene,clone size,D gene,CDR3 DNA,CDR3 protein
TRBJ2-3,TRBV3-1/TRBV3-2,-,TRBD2,TGTGCCAGCAGCCAGGGGCTAGCGGGGGCTGGGGGTACGCAGTATTTT,CASSQGLAGAGGTQYF
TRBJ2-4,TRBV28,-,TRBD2,TGTGCCAGCAGCCCAGGGAGGGCGATACAAAACATTCAGTACTTC,CASSPGRAIQNIQYF
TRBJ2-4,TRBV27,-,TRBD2,TGTGCCAGCAGTTTGGTGCGGGGGGGAAACATTCAGTACTTC,CASSLVRGGNIQYF
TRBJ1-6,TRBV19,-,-,TGTGCCAGTAGTAATCGCCGACAGAGCAAGAATAATTCACCCCTCCACTTT,CASSNRRQSKNNSPLHF
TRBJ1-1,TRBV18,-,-,TGTGCCAGCTCACCACGACAGAACACTGAAGCTTTCTTT,CASSPRQNTEAFF
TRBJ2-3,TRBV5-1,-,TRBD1,TGCGCCAGCAGCCTGGAGACAGGGAAGGGAGATACGCAGTATTTT,CASSLETGKGDTQYF
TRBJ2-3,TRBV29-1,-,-,TGCAGCGTGGGCGGGGAGATCACAGATACGCAGTATTTT,CSVGGEITDTQYF
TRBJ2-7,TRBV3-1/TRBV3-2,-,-,TGTGCCAGCAGCCAAGAGGGCCCGGGTGGAGGCTACGAGCAGTACTTC,CASSQEGPGGGYEQYF
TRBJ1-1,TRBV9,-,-,TGTGCCAGCAGCCCCAGGGGAGCCATGAACACTGAAGCTTTCTTT,CASSPRGAMNTEAFF
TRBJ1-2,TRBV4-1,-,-,TGCGCCAGCAGCCAAGGGGGACATGGCTATGGCTACACCTTC,CASSQGGHGYGYTF
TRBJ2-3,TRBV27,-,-,TGTGCCAGCAGACGGGGGGCCGTCACAGATACGCAGTATTTT,CASRRGAVTDTQYF
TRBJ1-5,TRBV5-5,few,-,TGTGCCAGCAGCTTGGTGTCGGTTAATAGCAATCAGCCCCAGCATTTT,CASSLVSVNSNQPQHF
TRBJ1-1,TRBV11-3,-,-,TGTGCCAGCAGCTTAGAACAGGCTGAAGCTTTCTTT,CASSLEQAEAFF
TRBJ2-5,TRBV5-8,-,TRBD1,TGTGCCAGCAGCCCCCACGGACAGGGGTACCAAGAGACCCAGTACTTC,CASSPHGQGYQETQYF
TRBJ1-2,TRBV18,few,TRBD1,TGTGCCAGCTCTTCGGGACAGCATGGCTACACCTTC,CASSSGQHGYTF
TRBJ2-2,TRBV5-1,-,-,TGCGCCAGCAGTTCCGGGGGGCCTACCGGGGAGCTGTTTTTT,CASSSGGPTGELFF
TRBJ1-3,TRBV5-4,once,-,TGTGCCAGCAGCCAACAGGGTGCTGGAAACACCATATATTTT,CASSQQGAGNTIYF
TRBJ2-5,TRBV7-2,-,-,TGTGCCAGCAGCTTAAACAGAGAACAGACCCAGTACTTC,CASSLNREQTQYF